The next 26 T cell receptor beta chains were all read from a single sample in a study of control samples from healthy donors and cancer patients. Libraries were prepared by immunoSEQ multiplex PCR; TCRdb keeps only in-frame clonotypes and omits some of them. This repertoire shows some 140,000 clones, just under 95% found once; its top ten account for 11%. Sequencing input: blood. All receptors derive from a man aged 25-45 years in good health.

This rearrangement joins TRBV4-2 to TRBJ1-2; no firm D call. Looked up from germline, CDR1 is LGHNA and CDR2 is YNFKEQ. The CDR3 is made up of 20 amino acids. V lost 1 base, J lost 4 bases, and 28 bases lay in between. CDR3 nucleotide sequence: TGTGCCAGCAGCCAAGCTCGGTTAGGGCCGGAAGCCCTTGGCGTCTATGGCTACACCTTC. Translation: CASSQARLGPEALGVYGYTF.

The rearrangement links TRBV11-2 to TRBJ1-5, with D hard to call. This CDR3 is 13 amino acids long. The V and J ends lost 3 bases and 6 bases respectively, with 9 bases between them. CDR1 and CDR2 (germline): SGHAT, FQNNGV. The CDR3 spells CASSLGPTQPQHF. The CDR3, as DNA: TGTGCCAGCAGCTTGGGTCCTACTCAGCCCCAGCATTTT.

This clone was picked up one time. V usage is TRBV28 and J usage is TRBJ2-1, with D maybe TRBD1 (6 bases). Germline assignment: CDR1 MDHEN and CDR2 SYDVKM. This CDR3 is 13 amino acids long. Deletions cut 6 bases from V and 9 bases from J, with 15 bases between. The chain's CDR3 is CASRGTGSPEQFF. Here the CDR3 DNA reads TGTGCCAGCAGAGGAACAGGGTCCCCTGAGCAGTTCTTC. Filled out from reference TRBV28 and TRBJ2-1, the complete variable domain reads DVKVTQSSRYLVKRTGEKVFLECVQDMDHENMFWYRQDPGLGLRLIYFSYDVKMKEKGDIPEGYSVSREKKERFSLILESASTNQTSMYLCASRGTGSPEQFFGPGTRLTVL.

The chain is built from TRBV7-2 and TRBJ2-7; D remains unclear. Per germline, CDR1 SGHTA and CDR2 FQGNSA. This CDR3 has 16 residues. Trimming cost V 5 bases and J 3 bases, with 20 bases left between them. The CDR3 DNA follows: TGTGCCAGCAGCAAACCGCCGCCGGGCGGCTTCTACGAGCAGTACTTC. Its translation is CASSKPPPGGFYEQYF.

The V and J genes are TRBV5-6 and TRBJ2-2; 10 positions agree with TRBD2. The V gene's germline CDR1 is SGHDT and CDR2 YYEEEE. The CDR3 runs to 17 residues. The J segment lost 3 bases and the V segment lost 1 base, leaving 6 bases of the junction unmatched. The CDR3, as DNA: TGTGCCAGCAGCTTGAGTAGACTAGCGGGCTACACCGGGGAGCTGTTTTTT. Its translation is CASSLSRLAGYTGELFF.

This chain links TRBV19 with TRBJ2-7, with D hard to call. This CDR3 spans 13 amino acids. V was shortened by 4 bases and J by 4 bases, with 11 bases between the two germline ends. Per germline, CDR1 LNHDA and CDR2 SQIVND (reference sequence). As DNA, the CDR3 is TGTGCCAGTAGTAGTGGACCCCGGTACGAGCAGTACTTC. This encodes CASSSGPRYEQYF.

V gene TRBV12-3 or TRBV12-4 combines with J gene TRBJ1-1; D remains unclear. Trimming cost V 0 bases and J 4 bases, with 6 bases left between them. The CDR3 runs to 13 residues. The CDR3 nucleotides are TGTGCCAGCAGTTTAGCGGCAAGCACTGAAGCTTTCTTT. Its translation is CASSLAASTEAFF.

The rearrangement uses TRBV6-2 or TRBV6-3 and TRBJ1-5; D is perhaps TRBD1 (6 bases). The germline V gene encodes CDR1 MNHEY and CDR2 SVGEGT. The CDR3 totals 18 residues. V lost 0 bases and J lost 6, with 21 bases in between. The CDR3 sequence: CASSYSMRRNREGQPQHF. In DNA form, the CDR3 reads TGTGCCAGCAGTTACTCGATGCGCCGGAACAGGGAGGGTCAGCCCCAGCATTTT.

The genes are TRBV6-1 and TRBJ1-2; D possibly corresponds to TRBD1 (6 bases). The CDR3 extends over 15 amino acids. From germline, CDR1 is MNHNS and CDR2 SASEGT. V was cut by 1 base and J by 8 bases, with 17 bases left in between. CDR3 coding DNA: TGTGCCAGCAGTGAAGTTATCAACAGGGCTAAAGGCTACACCTTC. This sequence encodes CASSEVINRAKGYTF.

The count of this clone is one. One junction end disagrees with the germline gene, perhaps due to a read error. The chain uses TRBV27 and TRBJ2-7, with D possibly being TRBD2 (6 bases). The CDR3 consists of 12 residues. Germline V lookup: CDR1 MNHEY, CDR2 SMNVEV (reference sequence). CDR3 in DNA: TGTGCCACCTCATGGGGAGGTGGGGTTATCCACTTC. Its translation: CATSWGGGVIHF.

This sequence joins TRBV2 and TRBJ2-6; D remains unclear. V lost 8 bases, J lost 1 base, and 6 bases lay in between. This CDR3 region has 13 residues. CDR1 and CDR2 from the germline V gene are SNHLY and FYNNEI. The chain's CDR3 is CASVWSGANVLTF. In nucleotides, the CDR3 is TGTGCCAGCGTATGGTCTGGGGCCAACGTCCTGACTTTC.

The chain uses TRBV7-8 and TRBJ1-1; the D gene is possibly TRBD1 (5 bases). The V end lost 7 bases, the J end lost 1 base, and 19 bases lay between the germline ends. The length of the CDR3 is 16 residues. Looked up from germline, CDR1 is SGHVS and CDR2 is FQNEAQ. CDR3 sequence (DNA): TGTGCCAGCACCCCACGGGGGGAGAATCAGAACACTGAAGCTTTCTTT. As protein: CASTPRGENQNTEAFF.

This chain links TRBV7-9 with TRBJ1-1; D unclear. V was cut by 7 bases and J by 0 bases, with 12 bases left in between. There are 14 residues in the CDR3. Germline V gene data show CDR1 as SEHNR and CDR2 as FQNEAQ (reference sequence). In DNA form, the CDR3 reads TGTGCCAGCACGAAAGACTTGGTGAACACTGAAGCTTTCTTT. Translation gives CASTKDLVNTEAFF. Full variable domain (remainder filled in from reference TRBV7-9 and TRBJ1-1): DTGVSQNPRHKITKRGQNVTFRCDPISEHNRLYWYRQTLGQGPEFLTYFQNEAQLEKSRLLSDRFSAERPKGSFSTLEIQRTEQGDSAMYLCASTKDLVNTEAFFGQGTRLTVV.

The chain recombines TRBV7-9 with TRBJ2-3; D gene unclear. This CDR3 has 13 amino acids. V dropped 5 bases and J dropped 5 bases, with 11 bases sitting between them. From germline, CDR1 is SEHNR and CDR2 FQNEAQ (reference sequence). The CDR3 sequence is CASSPSTGDTQYF. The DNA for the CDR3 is TGTGCCAGCAGCCCCTCGACGGGAGATACGCAGTATTTT.

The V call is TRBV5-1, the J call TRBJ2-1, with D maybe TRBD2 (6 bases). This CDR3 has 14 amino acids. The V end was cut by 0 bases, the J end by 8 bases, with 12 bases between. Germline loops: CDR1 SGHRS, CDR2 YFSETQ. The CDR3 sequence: CASSLARTNDEQFF. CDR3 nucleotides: TGCGCCAGCAGCTTGGCCAGGACTAACGATGAGCAGTTCTTC.

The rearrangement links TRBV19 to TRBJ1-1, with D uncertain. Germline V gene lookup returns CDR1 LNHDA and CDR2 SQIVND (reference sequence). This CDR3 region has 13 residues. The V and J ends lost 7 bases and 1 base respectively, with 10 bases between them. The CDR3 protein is CASTRLRNTEAFF. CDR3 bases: TGTGCCAGTACTAGACTGAGGAACACTGAAGCTTTCTTT.

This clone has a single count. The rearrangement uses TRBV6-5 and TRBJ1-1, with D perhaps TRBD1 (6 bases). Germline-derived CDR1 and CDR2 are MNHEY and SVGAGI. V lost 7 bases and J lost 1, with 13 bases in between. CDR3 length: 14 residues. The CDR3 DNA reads TGTGCCAGCACACCGGGGGCGAAGAACACTGAAGCTTTCTTT. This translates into CASTPGAKNTEAFF.

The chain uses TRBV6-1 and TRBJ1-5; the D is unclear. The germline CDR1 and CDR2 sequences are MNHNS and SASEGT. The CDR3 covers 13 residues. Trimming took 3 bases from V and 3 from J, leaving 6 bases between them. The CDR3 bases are TGTGCCAGCAGTGACAGCTTCAATCAGCCCCAGCATTTT. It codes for CASSDSFNQPQHF.

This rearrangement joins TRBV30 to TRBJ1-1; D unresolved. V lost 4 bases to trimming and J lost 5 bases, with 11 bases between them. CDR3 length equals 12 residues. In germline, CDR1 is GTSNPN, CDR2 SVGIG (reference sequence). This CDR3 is CAWISVGTEAFF. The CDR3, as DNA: TGTGCCTGGATCTCGGTGGGGACTGAAGCTTTCTTT.

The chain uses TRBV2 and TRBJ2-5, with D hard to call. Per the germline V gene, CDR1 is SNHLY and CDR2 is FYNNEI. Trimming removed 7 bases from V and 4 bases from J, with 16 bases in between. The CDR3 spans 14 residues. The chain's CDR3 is CASTLLRVGETQYF. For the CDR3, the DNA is TGTGCCAGCACCCTCTTAAGGGTAGGAGAGACCCAGTACTTC.

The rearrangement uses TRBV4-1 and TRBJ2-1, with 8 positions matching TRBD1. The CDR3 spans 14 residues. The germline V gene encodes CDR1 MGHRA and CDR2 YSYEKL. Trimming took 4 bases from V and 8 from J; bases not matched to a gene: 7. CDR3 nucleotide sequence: TGCGCCAGCAGCCGCAGGACAGGGTTCGATGAGCAGTTCTTC. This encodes CASSRRTGFDEQFF.

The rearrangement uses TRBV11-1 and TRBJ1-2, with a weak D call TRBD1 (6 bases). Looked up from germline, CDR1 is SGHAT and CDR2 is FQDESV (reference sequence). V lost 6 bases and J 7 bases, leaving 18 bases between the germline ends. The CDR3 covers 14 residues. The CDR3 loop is CASRPAGVTGGYTF. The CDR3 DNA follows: TGTGCCAGCAGACCCGCAGGGGTAACTGGTGGCTACACCTTC.

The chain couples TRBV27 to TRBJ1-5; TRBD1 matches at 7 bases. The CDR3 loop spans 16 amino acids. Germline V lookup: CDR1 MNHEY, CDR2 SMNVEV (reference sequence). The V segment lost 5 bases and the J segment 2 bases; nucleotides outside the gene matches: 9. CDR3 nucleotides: TGTGCCAGCAGTCCACACAGGGGCTCAGGCAATCAGCCCCAGCATTTT. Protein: CASSPHRGSGNQPQHF.

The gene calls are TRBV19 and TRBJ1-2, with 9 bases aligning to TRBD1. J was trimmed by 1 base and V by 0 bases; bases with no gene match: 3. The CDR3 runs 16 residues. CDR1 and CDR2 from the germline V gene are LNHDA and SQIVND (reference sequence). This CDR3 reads CASSIDGTGINYGYTF. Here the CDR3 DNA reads TGTGCCAGTAGTATAGACGGGACAGGGATTAACTATGGCTACACCTTC.

CDR3 sequence reads: CASSLTGLTEAFF. The CDR3 DNA reads TGTGCCAGTAGTTTGACAGGGCTCACTGAAGCTTTCTTT. The chain employs TRBV19 and TRBJ1-1; 7 nucleotides line up with TRBD1. Germline V gives CDR1 LNHDA, CDR2 SQIVND (reference sequence). V was pared by 5 bases and J by 4 bases, with 4 bases of the junction left unmatched. This CDR3 has 13 amino acids.

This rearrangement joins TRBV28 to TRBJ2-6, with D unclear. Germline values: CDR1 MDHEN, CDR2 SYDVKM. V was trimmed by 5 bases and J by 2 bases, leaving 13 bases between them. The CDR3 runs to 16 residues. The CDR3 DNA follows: TGTGCCAGCAGTCTACGTGGGTCGGCTGGGGCCAACGTCCTGACTTTC. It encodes CASSLRGSAGANVLTF.